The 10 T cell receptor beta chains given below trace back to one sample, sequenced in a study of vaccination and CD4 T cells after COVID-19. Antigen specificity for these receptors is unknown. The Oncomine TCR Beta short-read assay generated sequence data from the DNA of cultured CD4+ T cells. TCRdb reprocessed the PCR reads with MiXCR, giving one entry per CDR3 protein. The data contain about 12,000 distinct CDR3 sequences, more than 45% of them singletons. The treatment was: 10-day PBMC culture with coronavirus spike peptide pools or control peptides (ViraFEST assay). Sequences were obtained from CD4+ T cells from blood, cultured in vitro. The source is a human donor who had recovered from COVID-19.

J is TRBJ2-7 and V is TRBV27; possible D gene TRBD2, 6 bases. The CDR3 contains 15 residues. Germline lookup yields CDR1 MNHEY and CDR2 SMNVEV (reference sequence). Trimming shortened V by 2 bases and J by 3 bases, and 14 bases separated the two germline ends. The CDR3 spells CASSLQGTRSYEQYF. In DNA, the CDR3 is TGTGCCAGCAGTTTACAAGGGACTCGCAGCTACGAGCAGTACTTC.

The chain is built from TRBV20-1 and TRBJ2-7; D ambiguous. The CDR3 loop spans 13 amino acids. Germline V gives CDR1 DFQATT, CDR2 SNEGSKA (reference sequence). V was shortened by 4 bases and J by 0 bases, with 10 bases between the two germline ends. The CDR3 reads CSATVTNSYEQYF. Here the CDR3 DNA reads TGCAGTGCTACCGTGACAAACTCCTACGAGCAGTACTTC.

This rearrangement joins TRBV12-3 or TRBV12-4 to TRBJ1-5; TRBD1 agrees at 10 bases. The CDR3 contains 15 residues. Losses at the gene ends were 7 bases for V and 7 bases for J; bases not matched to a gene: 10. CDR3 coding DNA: TGTGCCAGCAACCCCGGGACAGGGGCTTTGCAGCCCCAGCATTTT. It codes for CASNPGTGALQPQHF.

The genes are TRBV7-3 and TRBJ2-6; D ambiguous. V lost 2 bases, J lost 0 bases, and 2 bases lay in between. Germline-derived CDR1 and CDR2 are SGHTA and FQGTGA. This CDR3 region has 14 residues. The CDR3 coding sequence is TGTGCCAGCAGCTTACACTCTGGGGCCAACGTCCTGACTTTC. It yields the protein CASSLHSGANVLTF. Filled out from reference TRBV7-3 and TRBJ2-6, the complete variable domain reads GAGVSQTPSNKVTEKGKYVELRCDPISGHTALYWYRQSLGQGPEFLIYFQGTGAADDSGLPNDRFFAVRPEGSVSTLKIQRTERGDSAVYLCASSLHSGANVLTFGAGSRLTVL.

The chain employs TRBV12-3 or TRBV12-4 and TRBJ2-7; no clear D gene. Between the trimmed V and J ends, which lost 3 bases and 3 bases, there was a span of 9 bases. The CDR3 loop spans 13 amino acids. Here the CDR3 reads CASSFGPDYEQYF. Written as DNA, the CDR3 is TGTGCCAGCAGTTTCGGGCCAGACTACGAGCAGTACTTC.

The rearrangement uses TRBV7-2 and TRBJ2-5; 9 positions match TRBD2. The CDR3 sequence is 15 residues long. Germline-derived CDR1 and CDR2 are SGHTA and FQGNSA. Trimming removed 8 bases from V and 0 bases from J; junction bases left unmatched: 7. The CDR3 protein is CASVGASGNQETQYF. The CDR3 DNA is TGTGCCAGCGTCGGGGCTAGCGGGAACCAAGAGACCCAGTACTTC.

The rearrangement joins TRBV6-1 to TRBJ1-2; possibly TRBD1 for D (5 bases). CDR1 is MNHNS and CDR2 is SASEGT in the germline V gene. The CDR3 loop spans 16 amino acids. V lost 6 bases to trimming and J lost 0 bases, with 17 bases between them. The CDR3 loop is CASRTPGRGANYGYTF. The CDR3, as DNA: TGTGCCAGCAGAACTCCGGGACGCGGGGCTAACTATGGCTACACCTTC.

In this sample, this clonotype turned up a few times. The CDR3 sequence: CASRPQGVRILYSNQPQHF. The CDR3 region has the DNA TGTGCCAGTAGACCTCAGGGGGTGAGAATATTGTATAGCAATCAGCCCCAGCATTTT. This chain links TRBV6-1 with TRBJ1-5, with 7 nucleotides matching TRBD1. The CDR3 is made up of 19 amino acids. Per the germline V gene, CDR1 is MNHNS and CDR2 is SASEGT. Germline trimming cut 9 bases from V and 0 bases from J; bases unmatched to any gene: 20.

The CDR3 DNA is TGTGCCAGCAGTTCCCTGGGGGGAGAGGAGACCCAGTACTTC. Translated, it gives CASSSLGGEETQYF. The V gene is TRBV6-5, the J gene TRBJ2-5, with D possibly TRBD2 on 6 matching bases. Trimming shortened V by 4 bases and J by 5 bases, and 14 bases separated the two germline ends. There are 14 residues in the CDR3. Germline V gene data show CDR1 as MNHEY and CDR2 as SVGAGI.

Here the CDR3 reads CATSRGQVETQYF. For the CDR3, the DNA is TGTGCCACCAGCCGGGGACAAGTAGAGACCCAGTACTTC. The chain carries TRBV15 and TRBJ2-5; tentative D call: TRBD1 (6 bases). This CDR3 is 13 amino acids long. Per the germline V gene, CDR1 is LNHNV and CDR2 is YYDKDF (reference sequence). V lost 5 bases, J lost 4 bases, and 11 bases lay in between.